This T cell receptor (beta chain) was captured by sequencing in a study of radiotherapy plus CTLA-4 blockade in lung cancer. In the study overall: Objective responses were observed in less than 20% of patients, and disease control was achieved by around 31%.

Ipilimumab CTLA-4 blockade and focal radiation were given to patients with chemo-refractory metastatic non-small-cell lung cancer. In the case of this clone: The antigen remains undetermined.

The V end was cut by 5 bases, the J end by 9 bases, with 11 bases between. CDR3 length: 12 residues. Germline lookup yields CDR1 SGHTA and CDR2 FQGTGA. Study-wide results and limits: Among reported predictors of response, early blood T cell clone dynamics with interferon-beta performed best. Radiotherapy was combined with ipilimumab, and tumor-derived TCR clones then expanded in blood.

The data were produced by immunoSEQ multiplex PCR, yet TCRdb's version contains in-frame clones alone and is incomplete. The sample has roughly 85,000 clones; around 87% are singletons. The TCR originated in a human donor with non-small cell lung cancer that progressed on radiotherapy plus ipilimumab. The source was peripheral blood, collected from a patient treated with radiotherapy plus ipilimumab. The V and J genes are TRBV7-3 and TRBJ2-1, with D possibly being TRBD2 (6 bases). CDR3 sequence reads: CASSDAGSEQFF. In DNA form, the CDR3 reads TGTGCCAGCAGCGATGCGGGGAGTGAGCAGTTCTTC.